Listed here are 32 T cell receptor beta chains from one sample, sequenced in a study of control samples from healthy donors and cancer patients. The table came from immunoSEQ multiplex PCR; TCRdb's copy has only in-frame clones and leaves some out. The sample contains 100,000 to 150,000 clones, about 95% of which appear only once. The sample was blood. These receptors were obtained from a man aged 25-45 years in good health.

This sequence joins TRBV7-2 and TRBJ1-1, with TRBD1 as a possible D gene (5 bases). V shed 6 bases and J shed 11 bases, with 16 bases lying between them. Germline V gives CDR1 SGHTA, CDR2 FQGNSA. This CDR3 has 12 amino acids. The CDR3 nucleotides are TGTGCCAGCAGTCCAGAGGGGCAGATCGCTTTCTTT. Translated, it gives CASSPEGQIAFF.

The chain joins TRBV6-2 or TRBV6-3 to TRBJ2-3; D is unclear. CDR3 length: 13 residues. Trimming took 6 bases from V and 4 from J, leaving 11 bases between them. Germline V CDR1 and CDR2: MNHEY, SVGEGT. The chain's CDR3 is CASSRLMADTQYF. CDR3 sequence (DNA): TGTGCCAGCAGCCGTCTTATGGCAGATACGCAGTATTTT.

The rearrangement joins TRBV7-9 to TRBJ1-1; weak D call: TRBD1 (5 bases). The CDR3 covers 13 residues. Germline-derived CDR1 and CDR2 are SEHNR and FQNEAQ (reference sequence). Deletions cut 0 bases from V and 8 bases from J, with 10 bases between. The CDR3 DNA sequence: TGTGCCAGCAGCTTAGCCGGGGGTGAAGAAGCTTTCTTT. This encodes CASSLAGGEEAFF.

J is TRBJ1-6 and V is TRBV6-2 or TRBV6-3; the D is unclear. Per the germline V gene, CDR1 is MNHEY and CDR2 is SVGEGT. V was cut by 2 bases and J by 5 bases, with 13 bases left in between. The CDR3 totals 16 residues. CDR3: CASSYEGWTNNSPLHF. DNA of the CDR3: TGTGCCAGCAGTTACGAAGGTTGGACTAATAATTCACCCCTCCACTTT.

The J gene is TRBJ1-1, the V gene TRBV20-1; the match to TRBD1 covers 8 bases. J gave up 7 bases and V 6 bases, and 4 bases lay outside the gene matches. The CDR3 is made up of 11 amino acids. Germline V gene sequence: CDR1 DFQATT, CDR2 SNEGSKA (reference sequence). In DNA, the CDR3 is TGCAGTGCGGCGGACAGGGATGAAGCTTTCTTT. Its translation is CSAADRDEAFF.

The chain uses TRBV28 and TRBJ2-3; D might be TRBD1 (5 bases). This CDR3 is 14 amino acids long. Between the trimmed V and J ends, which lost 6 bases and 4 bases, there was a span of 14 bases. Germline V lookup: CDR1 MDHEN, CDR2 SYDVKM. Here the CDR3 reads CASSPPSGPDTQYF. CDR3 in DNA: TGTGCCAGCAGCCCGCCCTCAGGGCCAGATACGCAGTATTTT.

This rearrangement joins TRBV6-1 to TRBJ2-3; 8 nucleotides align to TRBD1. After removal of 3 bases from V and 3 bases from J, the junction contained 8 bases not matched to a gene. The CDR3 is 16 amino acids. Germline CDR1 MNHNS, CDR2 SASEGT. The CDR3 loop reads CASSDHRGLATDTQYF. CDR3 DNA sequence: TGTGCCAGCAGTGACCACAGGGGGTTAGCTACAGATACGCAGTATTTT.

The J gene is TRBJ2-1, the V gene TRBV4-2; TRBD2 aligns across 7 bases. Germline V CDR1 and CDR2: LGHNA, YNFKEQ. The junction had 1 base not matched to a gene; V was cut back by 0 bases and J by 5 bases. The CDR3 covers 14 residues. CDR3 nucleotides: TGTGCCAGCAGCCAAGATCGGGGGGACAATGAGCAGTTCTTC. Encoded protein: CASSQDRGDNEQFF.

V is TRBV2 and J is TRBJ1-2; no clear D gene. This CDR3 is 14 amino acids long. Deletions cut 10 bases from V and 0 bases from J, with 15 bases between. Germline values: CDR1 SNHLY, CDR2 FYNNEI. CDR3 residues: CAILDTKANYGYTF. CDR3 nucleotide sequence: TGTGCCATCCTCGACACTAAAGCTAACTATGGCTACACCTTC.

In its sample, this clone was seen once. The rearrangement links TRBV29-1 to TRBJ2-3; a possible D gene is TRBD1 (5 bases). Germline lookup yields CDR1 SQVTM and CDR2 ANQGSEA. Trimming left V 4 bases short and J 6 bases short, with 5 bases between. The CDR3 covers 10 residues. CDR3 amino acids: CSVGQDTQYF. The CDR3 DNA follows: TGCAGCGTTGGACAGGATACGCAGTATTTT.

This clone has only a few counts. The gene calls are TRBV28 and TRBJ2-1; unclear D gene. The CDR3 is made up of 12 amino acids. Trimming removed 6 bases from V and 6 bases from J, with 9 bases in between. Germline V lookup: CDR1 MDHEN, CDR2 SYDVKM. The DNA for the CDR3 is TGTGCCAGCAGACCTGACGTCAATGAGCAGTTCTTC. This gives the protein CASRPDVNEQFF.

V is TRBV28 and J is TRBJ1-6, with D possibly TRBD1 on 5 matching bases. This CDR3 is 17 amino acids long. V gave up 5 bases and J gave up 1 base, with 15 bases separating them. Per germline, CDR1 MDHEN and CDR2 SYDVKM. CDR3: CASSPSGVGSYNSPLHF. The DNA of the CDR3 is TGTGCCAGCAGTCCTTCGGGGGTGGGGTCCTATAATTCACCCCTCCACTTT.

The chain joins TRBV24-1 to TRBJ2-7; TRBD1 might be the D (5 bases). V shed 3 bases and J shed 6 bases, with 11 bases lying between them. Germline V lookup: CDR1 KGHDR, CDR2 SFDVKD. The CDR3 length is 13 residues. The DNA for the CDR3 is TGTGCCACCAGTGATCATCCAGGGCTCGAGCAGTACTTC. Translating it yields CATSDHPGLEQYF.

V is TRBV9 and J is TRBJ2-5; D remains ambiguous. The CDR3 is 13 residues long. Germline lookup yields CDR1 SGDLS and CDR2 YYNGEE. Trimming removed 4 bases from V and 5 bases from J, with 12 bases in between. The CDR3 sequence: CASSPDLGETQYF. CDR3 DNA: TGTGCCAGCAGCCCCGATTTAGGGGAGACCCAGTACTTC.

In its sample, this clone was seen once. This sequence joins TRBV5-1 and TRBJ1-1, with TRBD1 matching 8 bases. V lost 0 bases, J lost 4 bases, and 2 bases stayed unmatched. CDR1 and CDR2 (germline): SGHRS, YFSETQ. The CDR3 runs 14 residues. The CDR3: CASSLGRGPTEAFF. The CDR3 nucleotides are TGCGCCAGCAGCTTGGGCAGGGGGCCCACTGAAGCTTTCTTT.

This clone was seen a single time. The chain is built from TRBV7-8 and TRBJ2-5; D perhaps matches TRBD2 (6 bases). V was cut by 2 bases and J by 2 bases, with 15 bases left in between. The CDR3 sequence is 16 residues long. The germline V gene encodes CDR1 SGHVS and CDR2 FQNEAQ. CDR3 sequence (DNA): TGTGCCAGCAGCTTACGGCGGGGCATGCGTCAAGAGACCCAGTACTTC. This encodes CASSLRRGMRQETQYF.

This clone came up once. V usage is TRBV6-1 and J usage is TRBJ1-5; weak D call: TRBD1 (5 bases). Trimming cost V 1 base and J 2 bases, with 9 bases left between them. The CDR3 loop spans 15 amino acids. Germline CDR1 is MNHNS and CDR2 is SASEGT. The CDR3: CASSEGGAGNQPQHF. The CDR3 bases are TGTGCCAGCAGTGAAGGAGGGGCTGGCAATCAGCCCCAGCATTTT.

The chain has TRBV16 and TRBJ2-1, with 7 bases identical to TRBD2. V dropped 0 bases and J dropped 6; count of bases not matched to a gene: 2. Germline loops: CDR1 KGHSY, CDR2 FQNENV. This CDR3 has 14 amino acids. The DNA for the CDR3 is TGTGCCAGCAGCCAATCCCGGACTAGCAATGAGCAGTTCTTC. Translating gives CASSQSRTSNEQFF.

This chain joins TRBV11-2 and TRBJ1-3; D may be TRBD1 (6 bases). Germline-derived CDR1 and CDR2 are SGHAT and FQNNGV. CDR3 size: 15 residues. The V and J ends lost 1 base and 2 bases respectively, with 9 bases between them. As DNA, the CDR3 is TGTGCCAGCAGCTTAGTCGGGGGCCCTGGAAACACCATATATTTT. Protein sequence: CASSLVGGPGNTIYF.

The CDR3 DNA is TGTGCCAGACAGGGGGAATATAATTCACCCCTCCACTTT. Residues: CARQGEYNSPLHF. The J gene is TRBJ1-6, the V gene TRBV30; 9 positions match TRBD1. CDR1 and CDR2 (germline): GTSNPN, SVGIG (reference sequence). V shed 8 bases, J shed 4 bases, and the junction held 3 bases outside the gene matches. The CDR3 is made up of 13 amino acids.

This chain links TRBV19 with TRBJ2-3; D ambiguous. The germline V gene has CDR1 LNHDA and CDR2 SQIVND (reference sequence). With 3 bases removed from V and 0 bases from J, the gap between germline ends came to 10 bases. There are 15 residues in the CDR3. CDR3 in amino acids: CASSIEFRSTDTQYF. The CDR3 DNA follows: TGTGCCAGTAGTATCGAATTTCGGAGCACAGATACGCAGTATTTT.

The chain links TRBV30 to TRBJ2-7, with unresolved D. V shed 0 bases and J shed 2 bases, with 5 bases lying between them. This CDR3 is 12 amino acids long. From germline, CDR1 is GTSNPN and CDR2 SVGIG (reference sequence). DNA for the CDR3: TGTGCCTGGAGTGTAGGCACCTACGAGCAGTACTTC. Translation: CAWSVGTYEQYF.

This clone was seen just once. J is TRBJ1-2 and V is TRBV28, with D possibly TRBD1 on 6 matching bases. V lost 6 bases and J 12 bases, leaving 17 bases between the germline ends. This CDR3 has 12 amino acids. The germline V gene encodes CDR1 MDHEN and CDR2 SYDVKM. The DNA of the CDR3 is TGTGCCAGCAGCCGCTCCGGGCAGGGGAACACCTTC. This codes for CASSRSGQGNTF.

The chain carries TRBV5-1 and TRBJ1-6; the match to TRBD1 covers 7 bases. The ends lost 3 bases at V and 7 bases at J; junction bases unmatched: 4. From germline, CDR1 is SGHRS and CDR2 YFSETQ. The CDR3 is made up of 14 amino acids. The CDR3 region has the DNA TGCGCCAGCAGCTGGGGGACAGTGAATTCACCCCTCCACTTT. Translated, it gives CASSWGTVNSPLHF. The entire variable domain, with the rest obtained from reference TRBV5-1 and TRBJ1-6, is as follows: KAGVTQTPRYLIKTRGQQVTLSCSPISGHRSVSWYQQTPGQGLQFLFEYFSETQRNKGNFPGRFSGRQFSNSRSEMNVSTLELGDSALYLCASSWGTVNSPLHFGNGTRLTVT.

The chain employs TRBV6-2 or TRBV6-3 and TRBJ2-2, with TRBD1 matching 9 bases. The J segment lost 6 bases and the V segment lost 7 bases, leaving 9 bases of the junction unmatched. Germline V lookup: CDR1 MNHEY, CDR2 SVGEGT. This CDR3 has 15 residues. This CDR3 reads CASTPGDRAAGELFF. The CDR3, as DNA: TGTGCCAGCACCCCTGGGGACAGGGCGGCCGGGGAGCTGTTTTTT.

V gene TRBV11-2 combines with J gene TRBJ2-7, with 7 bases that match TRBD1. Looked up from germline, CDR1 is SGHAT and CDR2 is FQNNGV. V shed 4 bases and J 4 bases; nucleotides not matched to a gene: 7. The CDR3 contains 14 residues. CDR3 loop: CASSYTSQGYEQYF. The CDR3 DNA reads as TGTGCCAGCAGCTATACATCACAGGGGTACGAGCAGTACTTC.

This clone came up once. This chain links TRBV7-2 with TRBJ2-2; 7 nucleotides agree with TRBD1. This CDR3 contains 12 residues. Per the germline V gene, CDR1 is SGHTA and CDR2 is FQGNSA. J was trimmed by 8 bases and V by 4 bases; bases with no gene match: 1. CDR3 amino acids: CASSSGGGELFF. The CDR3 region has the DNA TGTGCCAGCAGCTCAGGGGGTGGGGAGCTGTTTTTT.

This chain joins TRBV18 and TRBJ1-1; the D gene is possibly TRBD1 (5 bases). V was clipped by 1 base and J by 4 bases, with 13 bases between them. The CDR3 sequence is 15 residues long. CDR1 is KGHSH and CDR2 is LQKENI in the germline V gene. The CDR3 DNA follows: TGTGCCAGCTCACCACGTGCAGGGACGGGCACTGAAGCTTTCTTT. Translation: CASSPRAGTGTEAFF.

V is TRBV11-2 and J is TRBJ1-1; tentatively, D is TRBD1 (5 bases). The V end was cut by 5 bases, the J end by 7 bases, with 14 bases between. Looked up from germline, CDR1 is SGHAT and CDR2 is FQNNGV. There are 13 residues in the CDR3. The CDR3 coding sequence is TGTGCCAGCAGCGAATCGTCCACAGGTGAAGCTTTCTTT. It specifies CASSESSTGEAFF. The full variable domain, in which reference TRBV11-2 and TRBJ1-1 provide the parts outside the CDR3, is EAGVAQSPRYKIIEKRQSVAFWCNPISGHATLYWYQQILGQGPKLLIQFQNNGVVDDSQLPKDRFSAERLKGVDSTLKIQPAKLEDSAVYLCASSESSTGEAFFGQGTRLTVV.

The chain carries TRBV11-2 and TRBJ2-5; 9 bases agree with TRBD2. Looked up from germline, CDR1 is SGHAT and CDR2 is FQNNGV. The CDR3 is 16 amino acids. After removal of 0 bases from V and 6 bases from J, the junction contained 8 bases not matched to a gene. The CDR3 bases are TGTGCCAGCAGCTTAGATCTGGCGGGGGGGCAAAAGACCCAGTACTTC. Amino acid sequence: CASSLDLAGGQKTQYF.

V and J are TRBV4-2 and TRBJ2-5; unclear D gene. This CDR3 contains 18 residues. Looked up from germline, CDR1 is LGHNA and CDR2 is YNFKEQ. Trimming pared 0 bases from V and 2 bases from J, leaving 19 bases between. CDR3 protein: CASSQDQTFNAPQETQYF. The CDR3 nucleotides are TGTGCCAGCAGCCAAGATCAGACGTTTAACGCCCCTCAAGAGACCCAGTACTTC.

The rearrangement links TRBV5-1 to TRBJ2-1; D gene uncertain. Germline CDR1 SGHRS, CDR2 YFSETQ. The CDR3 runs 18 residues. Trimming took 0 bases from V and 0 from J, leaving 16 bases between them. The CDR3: CASSLEVFTLSSYNEQFF. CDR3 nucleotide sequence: TGCGCCAGCAGCTTGGAGGTCTTTACACTTAGCTCCTACAATGAGCAGTTCTTC. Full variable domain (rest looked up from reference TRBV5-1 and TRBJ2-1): KAGVTQTPRYLIKTRGQQVTLSCSPISGHRSVSWYQQTPGQGLQFLFEYFSETQRNKGNFPGRFSGRQFSNSRSEMNVSTLELGDSALYLCASSLEVFTLSSYNEQFFGPGTRLTVL.